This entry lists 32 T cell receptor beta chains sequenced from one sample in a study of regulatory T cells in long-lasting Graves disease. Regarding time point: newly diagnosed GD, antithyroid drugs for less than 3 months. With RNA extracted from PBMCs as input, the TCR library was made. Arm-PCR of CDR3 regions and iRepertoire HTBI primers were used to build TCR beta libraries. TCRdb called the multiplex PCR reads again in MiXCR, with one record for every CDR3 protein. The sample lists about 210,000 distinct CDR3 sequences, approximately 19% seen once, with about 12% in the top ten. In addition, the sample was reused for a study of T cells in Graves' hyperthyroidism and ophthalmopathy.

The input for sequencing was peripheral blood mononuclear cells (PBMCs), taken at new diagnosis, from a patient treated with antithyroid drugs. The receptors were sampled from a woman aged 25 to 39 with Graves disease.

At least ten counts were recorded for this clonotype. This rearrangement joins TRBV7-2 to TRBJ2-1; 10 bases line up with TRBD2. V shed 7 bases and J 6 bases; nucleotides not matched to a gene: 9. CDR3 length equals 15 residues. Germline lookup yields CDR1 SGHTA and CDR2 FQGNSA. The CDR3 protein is CASTNSLAGVNEQFF. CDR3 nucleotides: TGTGCCAGCACCAATTCCCTAGCGGGAGTCAATGAGCAGTTCTTC.

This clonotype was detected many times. Here the CDR3 DNA reads TGTGCCAGCAGCTTAGAGTACGGAATGAACACTGAAGCTTTCTTT. This sequence encodes CASSLEYGMNTEAFF. This sequence joins TRBV11-2 and TRBJ1-1; D is undetermined. Between the trimmed V and J ends, which lost 0 bases and 0 bases, there was a span of 8 bases. The CDR3 runs to 15 residues. Germline V gene lookup returns CDR1 SGHAT and CDR2 FQNNGV. Supplemented by reference TRBV11-2 and TRBJ1-1, the full variable domain reads EAGVAQSPRYKIIEKRQSVAFWCNPISGHATLYWYQQILGQGPKLLIQFQNNGVVDDSQLPKDRFSAERLKGVDSTLKIQPAKLEDSAVYLCASSLEYGMNTEAFFGQGTRLTVV.

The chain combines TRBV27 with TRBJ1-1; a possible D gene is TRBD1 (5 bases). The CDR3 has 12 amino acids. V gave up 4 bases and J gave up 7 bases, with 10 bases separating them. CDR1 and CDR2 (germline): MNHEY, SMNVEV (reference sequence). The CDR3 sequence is CASSYRGGEAFF. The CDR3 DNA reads TGTGCCAGCAGTTATCGGGGGGGTGAAGCTTTCTTT.

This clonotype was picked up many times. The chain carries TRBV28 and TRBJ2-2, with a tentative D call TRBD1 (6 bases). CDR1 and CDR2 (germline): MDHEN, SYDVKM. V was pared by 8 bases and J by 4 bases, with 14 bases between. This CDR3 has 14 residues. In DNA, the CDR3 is TGTGCCAGCCGCCCTACAGGGCGCACCGGGGAGCTGTTTTTT. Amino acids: CASRPTGRTGELFF.

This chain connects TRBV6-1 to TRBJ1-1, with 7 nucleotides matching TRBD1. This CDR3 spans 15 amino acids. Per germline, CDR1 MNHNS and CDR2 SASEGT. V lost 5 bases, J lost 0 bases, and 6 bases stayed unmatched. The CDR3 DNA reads TGTGCCAGCAGTCCAGGGGGAGATATGAACACTGAAGCTTTCTTT. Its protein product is CASSPGGDMNTEAFF.

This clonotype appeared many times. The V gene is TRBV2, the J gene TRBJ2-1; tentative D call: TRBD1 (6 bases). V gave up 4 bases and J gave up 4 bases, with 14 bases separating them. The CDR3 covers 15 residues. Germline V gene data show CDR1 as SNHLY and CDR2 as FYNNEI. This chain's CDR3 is CASSVGQGMYNEQFF. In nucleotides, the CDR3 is TGTGCCAGCAGTGTAGGGCAGGGGATGTACAATGAGCAGTTCTTC.

In DNA form, the CDR3 reads TGTGCCAGCAGCTCCCGAGGGGCCAACGTCCTGACTTTC. Its translation is CASSSRGANVLTF. The chain has TRBV12-3 or TRBV12-4 and TRBJ2-6; D is unclear. CDR3 size: 13 residues. With 6 bases removed from V and 4 bases from J, the gap between germline ends came to 7 bases.

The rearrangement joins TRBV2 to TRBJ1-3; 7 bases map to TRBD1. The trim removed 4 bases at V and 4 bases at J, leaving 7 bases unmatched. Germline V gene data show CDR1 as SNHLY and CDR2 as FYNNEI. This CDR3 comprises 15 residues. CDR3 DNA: TGTGCCAGCAGTGGTACACGACAGGGCGGAAACACCATATATTTT. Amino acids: CASSGTRQGGNTIYF.

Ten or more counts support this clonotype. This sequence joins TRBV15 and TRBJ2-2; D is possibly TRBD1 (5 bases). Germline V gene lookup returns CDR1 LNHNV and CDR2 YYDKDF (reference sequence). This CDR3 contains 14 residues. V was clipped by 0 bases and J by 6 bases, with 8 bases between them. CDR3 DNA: TGTGCCACCAGCAGAGATATAGGGGCCGGGGAGCTGTTTTTT. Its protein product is CATSRDIGAGELFF.

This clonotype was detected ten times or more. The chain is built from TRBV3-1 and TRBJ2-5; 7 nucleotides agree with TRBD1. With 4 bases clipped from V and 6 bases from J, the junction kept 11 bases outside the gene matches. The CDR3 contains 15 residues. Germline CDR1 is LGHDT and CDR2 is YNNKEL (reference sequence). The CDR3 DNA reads TGTGCCAGCAGCCTGCCGAAGGGGGCGCAAAAGACCCAGTACTTC. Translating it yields CASSLPKGAQKTQYF.

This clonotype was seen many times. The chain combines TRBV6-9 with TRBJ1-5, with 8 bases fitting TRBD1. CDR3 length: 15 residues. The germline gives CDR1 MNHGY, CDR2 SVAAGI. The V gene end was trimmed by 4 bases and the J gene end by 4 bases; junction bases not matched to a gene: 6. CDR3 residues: CASSSDDRGNQPQHF. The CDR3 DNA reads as TGTGCCAGCAGTTCCGACGACAGGGGAAATCAGCCCCAGCATTTT.

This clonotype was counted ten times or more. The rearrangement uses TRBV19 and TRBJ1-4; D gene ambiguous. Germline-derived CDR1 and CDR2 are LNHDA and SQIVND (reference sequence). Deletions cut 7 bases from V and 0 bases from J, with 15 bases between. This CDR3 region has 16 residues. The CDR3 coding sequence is TGTGCCAGTAATCGGCATTCCGTTGCAACTAATGAAAAACTGTTTTTT. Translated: CASNRHSVATNEKLFF.

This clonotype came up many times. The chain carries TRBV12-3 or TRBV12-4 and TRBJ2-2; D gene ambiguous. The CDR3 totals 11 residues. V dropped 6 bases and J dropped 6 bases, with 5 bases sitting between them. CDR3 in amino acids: CASRYAGELFF. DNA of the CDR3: TGTGCCAGCAGATATGCCGGGGAGCTGTTTTTT.

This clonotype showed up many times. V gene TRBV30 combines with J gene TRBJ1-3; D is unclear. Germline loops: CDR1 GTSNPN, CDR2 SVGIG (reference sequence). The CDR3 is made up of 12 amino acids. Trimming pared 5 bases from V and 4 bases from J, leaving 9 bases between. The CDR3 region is CAWRTDGNTIYF. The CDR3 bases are TGTGCCTGGCGTACAGACGGAAACACCATATATTTT.

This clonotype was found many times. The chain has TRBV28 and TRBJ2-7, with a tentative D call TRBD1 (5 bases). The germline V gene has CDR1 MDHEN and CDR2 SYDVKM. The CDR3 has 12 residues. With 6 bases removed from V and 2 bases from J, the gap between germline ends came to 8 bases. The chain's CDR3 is CASRGLAYEQYF. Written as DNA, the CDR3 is TGTGCCAGCAGGGGGCTAGCCTACGAGCAGTACTTC.

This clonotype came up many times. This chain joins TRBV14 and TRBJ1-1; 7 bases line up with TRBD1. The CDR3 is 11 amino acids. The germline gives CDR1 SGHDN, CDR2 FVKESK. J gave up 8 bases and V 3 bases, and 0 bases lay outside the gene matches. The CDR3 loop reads CASSQTGEAFF. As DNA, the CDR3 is TGTGCCAGCAGCCAGACAGGGGAAGCTTTCTTT.

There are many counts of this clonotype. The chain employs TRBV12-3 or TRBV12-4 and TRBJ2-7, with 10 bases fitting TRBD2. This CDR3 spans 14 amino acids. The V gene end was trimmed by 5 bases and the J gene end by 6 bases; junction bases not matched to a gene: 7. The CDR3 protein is CASSQAGGHSEQYF. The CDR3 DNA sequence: TGTGCCAGCAGTCAAGCGGGAGGGCACAGCGAGCAGTACTTC.

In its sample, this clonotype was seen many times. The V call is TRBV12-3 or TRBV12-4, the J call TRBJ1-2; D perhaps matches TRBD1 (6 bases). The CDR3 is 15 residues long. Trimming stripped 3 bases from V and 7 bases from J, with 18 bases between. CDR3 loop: CASSFPLGRGGGYTF. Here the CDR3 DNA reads TGTGCCAGCAGTTTCCCTCTGGGCAGGGGCGGTGGCTACACCTTC.

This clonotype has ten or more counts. The CDR3 reads CASSPRTGTNQPQHF. For the CDR3, the DNA is TGTGCCAGCTCACCCCGGACAGGGACCAATCAGCCCCAGCATTTT. J is TRBJ1-5 and V is TRBV18, with 8 bases that match TRBD1. Unmatched junction bases numbered 4, after V lost 3 bases and J lost 3 bases. Germline V gene sequence: CDR1 KGHSH, CDR2 LQKENI. This CDR3 has 15 amino acids.

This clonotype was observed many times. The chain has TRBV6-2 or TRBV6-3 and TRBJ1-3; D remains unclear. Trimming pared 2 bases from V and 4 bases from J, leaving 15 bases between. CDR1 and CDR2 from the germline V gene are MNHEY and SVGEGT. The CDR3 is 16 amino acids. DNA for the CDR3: TGTGCCAGCAGTTACGTGTCCTTCCAGGCCGGAAACACCATATATTTT. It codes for CASSYVSFQAGNTIYF.

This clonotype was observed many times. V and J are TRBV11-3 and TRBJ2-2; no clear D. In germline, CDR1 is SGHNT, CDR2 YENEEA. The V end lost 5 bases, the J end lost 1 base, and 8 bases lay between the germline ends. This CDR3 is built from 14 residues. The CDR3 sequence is CASSLRRNTGELFF. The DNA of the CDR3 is TGTGCCAGCAGCCTCCGGAGGAACACCGGGGAGCTGTTTTTT.

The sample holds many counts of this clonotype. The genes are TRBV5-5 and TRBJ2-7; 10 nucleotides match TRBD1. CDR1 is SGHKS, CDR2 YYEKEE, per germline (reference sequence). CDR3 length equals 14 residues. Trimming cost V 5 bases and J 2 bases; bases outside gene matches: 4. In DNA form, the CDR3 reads TGTGCCAGCAGAGGGACAGGGGCTCCCTACGAGCAGTACTTC. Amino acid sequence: CASRGTGAPYEQYF.

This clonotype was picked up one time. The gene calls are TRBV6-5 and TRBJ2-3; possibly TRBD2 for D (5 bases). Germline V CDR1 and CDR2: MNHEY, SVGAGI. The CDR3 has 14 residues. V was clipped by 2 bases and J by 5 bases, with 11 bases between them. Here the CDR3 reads CASSYEEERDTQYF. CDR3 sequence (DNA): TGTGCCAGCAGTTACGAGGAGGAAAGAGATACGCAGTATTTT.

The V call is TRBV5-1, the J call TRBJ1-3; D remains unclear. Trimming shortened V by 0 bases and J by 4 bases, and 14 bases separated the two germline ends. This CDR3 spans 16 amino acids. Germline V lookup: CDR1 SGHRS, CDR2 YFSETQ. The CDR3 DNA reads TGCGCCAGCAGCTTGGGGGTAGGGAAGTCCGGAAACACCATATATTTT. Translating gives CASSLGVGKSGNTIYF.

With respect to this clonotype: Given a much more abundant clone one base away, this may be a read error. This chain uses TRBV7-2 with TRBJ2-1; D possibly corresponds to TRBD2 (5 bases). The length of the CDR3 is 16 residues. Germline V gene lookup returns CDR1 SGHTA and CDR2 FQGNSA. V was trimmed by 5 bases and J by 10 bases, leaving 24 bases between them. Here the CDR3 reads CASSAIGRLQGYEQFF. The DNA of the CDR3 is TGTGCCAGCAGCGCCATTGGCCGACTACAAGGCTACGAGCAGTTCTTC.

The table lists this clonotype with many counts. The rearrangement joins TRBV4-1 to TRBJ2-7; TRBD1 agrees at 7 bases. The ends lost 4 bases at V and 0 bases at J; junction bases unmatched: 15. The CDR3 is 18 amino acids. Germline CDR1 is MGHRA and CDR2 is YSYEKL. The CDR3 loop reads CASSLHSGTAWVSYEQYF. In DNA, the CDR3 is TGCGCCAGCAGCCTTCATTCCGGGACAGCCTGGGTCTCCTACGAGCAGTACTTC.

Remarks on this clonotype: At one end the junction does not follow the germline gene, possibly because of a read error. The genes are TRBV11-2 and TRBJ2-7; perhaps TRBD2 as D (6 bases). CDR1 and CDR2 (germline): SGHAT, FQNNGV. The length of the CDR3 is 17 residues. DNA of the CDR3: TGTGCCAGCAGCTCCCCCAGGGACTCATTAAGAGCCTACGAGCGGTACTTC. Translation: CASSSPRDSLRAYERYF.

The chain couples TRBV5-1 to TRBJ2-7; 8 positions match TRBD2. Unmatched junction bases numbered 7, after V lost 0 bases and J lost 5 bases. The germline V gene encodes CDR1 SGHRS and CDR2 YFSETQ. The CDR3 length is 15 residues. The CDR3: CASSLDGTRVDEQYF. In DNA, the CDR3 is TGCGCCAGCAGCTTGGATGGGACTAGAGTCGACGAGCAGTACTTC.

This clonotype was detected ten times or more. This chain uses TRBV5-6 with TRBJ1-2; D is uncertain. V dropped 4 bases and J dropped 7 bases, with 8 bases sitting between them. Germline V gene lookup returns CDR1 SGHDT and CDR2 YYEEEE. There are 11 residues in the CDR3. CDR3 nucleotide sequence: TGTGCCAGCAGCCGACTGGGTGGCTACACCTTC. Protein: CASSRLGGYTF.

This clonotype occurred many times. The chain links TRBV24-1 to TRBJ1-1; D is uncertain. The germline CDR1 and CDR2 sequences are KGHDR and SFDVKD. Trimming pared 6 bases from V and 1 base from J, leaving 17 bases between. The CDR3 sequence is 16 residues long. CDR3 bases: TGTGCCACCAGTCGCTCAGGCAAACTAACGAACACTGAAGCTTTCTTT. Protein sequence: CATSRSGKLTNTEAFF.

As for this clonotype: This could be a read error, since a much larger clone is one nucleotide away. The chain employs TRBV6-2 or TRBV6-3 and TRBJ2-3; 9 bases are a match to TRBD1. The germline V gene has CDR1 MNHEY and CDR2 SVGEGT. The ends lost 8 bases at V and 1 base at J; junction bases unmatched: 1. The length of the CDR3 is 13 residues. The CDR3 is CASWDRGTDTQYF. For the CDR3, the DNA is TGTGCCAGCTGGGACAGGGGCACAGATACGCAGTATTTT.

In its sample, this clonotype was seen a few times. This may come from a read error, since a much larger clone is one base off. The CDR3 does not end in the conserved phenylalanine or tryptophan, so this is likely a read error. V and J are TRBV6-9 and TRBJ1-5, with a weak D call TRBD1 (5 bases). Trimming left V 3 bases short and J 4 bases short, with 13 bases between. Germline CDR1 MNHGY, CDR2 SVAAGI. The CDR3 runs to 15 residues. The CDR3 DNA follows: TGTGCCAGCAGTTACTCCATTGGGGGGAATCAGCCCCAGCATCTT. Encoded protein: CASSYSIGGNQPQHL.